Shown below are 27 T cell receptor beta chains from a single sample sequenced in a study of CD8+CD57+ T cells in acquired aplastic anemia. For CDR3 and TCR beta VDJ profiling, genomic DNA was the template used. TCRdb used MiXCR to reprocess the reads, holding one entry per CDR3 protein. The sample yields 90,000 to 120,000 distinct CDR3 sequences, around half seen once. What was sequenced was sorted CD4+, CD8+, or CD8+CD57+ T cells (not recorded which) from PBMCs. Every receptor here comes from a human donor in good health, serving as a control.

Turning to this clonotype: With a much larger clone just one base away, this may be a read error. The chain couples TRBV12-3 or TRBV12-4 to TRBJ1-4; D not certain. Trimming removed 3 bases at V and 13 bases at J, with 9 bases between. The CDR3 runs to 11 residues. The CDR3 bases are TGTGCCAGCAGTTTGCAGCGGAGACTGTTTTTT. It specifies CASSLQRRLFF.

This clonotype occurred a few times. The V and J genes are TRBV29-1 and TRBJ1-1; no definite D call. V was shortened by 4 bases and J by 4 bases, with 10 bases between the two germline ends. This CDR3 comprises 12 residues. The V gene's germline CDR1 is SQVTM and CDR2 ANQGSEA. Here the CDR3 reads CSVGMEGTEAFF. CDR3 coding DNA: TGCAGCGTTGGAATGGAGGGCACTGAAGCTTTCTTT. Looking up the rest from reference TRBV29-1 and TRBJ1-1 gives the full variable domain: SAVISQKPSRDICQRGTSLTIQCQVDSQVTMMFWYRQQPGQSLTLIATANQGSEATYESGFVIDKFPISRPNLTFSTLTVSNMSPEDSSIYLCSVGMEGTEAFFGQGTRLTVV.

This clonotype appeared a single time. The rearrangement uses TRBV7-2 and TRBJ2-5; 13 nucleotides line up with TRBD2. The CDR3 is 16 residues long. The V and J ends lost 5 bases and 1 base, in that order; junction bases with no gene match: 4. Per germline, CDR1 SGHTA and CDR2 FQGNSA. CDR3 DNA sequence: TGTGCCAGCAGCCAACTAGCGGGGGGGACCCAAGAGACCCAGTACTTC. Translated: CASSQLAGGTQETQYF.

CDR3 amino acids: CASSNVRGHEQYF. The CDR3 nucleotides read TGTGCCAGTAGTAACGTCAGGGGCCACGAGCAGTACTTC. This chain joins TRBV19 and TRBJ2-7; TRBD1 is a possible D gene (6 bases). CDR1 LNHDA and CDR2 SQIVND come from the germline V gene (reference sequence). The CDR3 sequence is 13 residues long. Trimming shortened V by 4 bases and J by 5 bases, and 12 bases separated the two germline ends.

This clonotype has a count of ten or more. This chain joins TRBV10-1 and TRBJ2-3; D possibly corresponds to TRBD2 (7 bases). V was shortened by 2 bases and J by 0 bases, with 9 bases between the two germline ends. This CDR3 is built from 15 residues. Germline-derived CDR1 and CDR2 are WNHNN and SYGVQD (reference sequence). The CDR3 DNA follows: TGCGCCAGCAGTGAGGGGGGGGCCAGCACAGATACGCAGTATTTT. Translated: CASSEGGASTDTQYF.

The chain is built from TRBV6-4 and TRBJ2-1, with D maybe TRBD2 (6 bases). V lost 4 bases, J lost 9 bases, and 13 bases lay in between. Germline loops: CDR1 MRHNA, CDR2 SNTAGT. The CDR3 is 13 residues long. The CDR3, as DNA: TGTGCCAGCAGTGCGGGAGCGGCGTCTGAGCAGTTCTTC. Translating gives CASSAGAASEQFF.

The genes are TRBV7-9 and TRBJ2-7, with D possibly being TRBD2 (5 bases). The CDR3 consists of 14 residues. Trimming cost V 4 bases and J 4 bases, with 14 bases left between them. Germline CDR1 and CDR2: SEHNR and FQNEAQ (reference sequence). The DNA for the CDR3 is TGTGCCAGCAGCTCTAGCACGGCAGCGTACGAGCAGTACTTC. Amino acids: CASSSSTAAYEQYF.

This clonotype was seen only once. CDR3: CASSATGAYEQYF. The CDR3, as DNA: TGTGCCAGCTCCGCGACAGGGGCCTACGAGCAGTACTTC. The rearrangement uses TRBV19 and TRBJ2-7; TRBD1 agrees at 8 bases. V lost 9 bases to trimming and J lost 2 bases; unmatched junction nucleotides: 6. The germline CDR1 and CDR2 sequences are LNHDA and SQIVND (reference sequence). CDR3 length equals 13 residues.

Comment on this clonotype: The CDR3 does not end in the conserved phenylalanine or tryptophan, so this is likely a read error. The CDR3 region is CASSQDYRDNYNEQFL. The CDR3 nucleotides read TGTGCCAGCAGCCAAGACTACAGGGACAACTACAATGAGCAGTTCCTC. This chain connects TRBV4-2 to TRBJ2-1; maybe TRBD1 (6 bases). Germline-derived CDR1 and CDR2 are LGHNA and YNFKEQ. Trimming left V 0 bases short and J 3 bases short, with 12 bases between. This CDR3 has 16 amino acids.

This clonotype appeared many times. This chain links TRBV7-9 with TRBJ1-4; TRBD1 matches 7 bases. The CDR3 has 16 residues. The V segment lost 1 base and the J segment 4 bases; nucleotides outside the gene matches: 6. Germline V gene sequence: CDR1 SEHNR, CDR2 FQNEAQ (reference sequence). CDR3 sequence (DNA): TGTGCCAGCAGCTTAGTCGGGACAGCCCTTAATGAAAAACTGTTTTTT. Protein sequence: CASSLVGTALNEKLFF.

The CDR3 coding sequence is TGCAGCGTTTCCGGGACTAGCGGGGGGGCCTACGAGCAGTACTTC. Its protein is CSVSGTSGGAYEQYF. This chain uses TRBV29-1 with TRBJ2-7; 16 bases match TRBD2. Germline values: CDR1 SQVTM, CDR2 ANQGSEA. The CDR3 has 15 amino acids. The V segment lost 5 bases and the J segment 2 bases; nucleotides outside the gene matches: 3.

This sequence joins TRBV12-3 or TRBV12-4 and TRBJ1-1, with 8 nucleotides matching TRBD1. This CDR3 has 11 amino acids. Trimming at V came to 6 bases and at J to 8 bases, leaving 2 bases not matched to a gene. CDR3 DNA sequence: TGTGCCAGCAGGAGGGACAGGGAAGCTTTCTTT. This codes for CASRRDREAFF.

This clonotype was counted once. The genes are TRBV29-1 and TRBJ2-7; 9 bases fit TRBD1. V trimming: 5 bases; J trimming: 1 base; junction bases outside the gene matches: 3. Looked up from germline, CDR1 is SQVTM and CDR2 is ANQGSEA. The CDR3 totals 13 residues. The DNA for the CDR3 is TGCAGCGTTTCGACAGGGGGATCCTACGAGCAGTACTTC. Translation gives CSVSTGGSYEQYF.

The table lists this clonotype with a few counts. The gene calls are TRBV19 and TRBJ1-5, with D possibly being TRBD1 (5 bases). This CDR3 is built from 15 residues. V lost 8 bases to trimming and J lost 5 bases, with 19 bases between them. Germline V gene sequence: CDR1 LNHDA, CDR2 SQIVND (reference sequence). CDR3: CASLDITRRDQPQHF. In DNA form, the CDR3 reads TGTGCCAGTTTGGACATTACCCGAAGGGATCAGCCCCAGCATTTT.

The J gene is TRBJ2-7, the V gene TRBV3-1; D unresolved. The CDR3 loop spans 15 amino acids. The germline V and J ends were trimmed by 1 base and 0 bases, with 10 bases remaining between them. Germline V CDR1 and CDR2: LGHDT, YNNKEL (reference sequence). The DNA of the CDR3 is TGTGCCAGCAGCCAAGCTCACGGGTCCTCCTACGAGCAGTACTTC. Amino acids: CASSQAHGSSYEQYF.

The chain links TRBV7-2 to TRBJ2-5; 11 bases fit TRBD1. With 5 bases clipped from V and 9 bases from J, the junction kept 8 bases outside the gene matches. CDR3 length: 14 amino acids. Germline V gene lookup returns CDR1 SGHTA and CDR2 FQGNSA. The CDR3 DNA follows: TGTGCCAGCAGCCTGACAGGACAGGGGGCGGCCCAGTACTTC. Its translation: CASSLTGQGAAQYF. Full variable domain (missing parts from reference TRBV7-2 and TRBJ2-5): GAGVSQSPSNKVTEKGKDVELRCDPISGHTALYWYRQSLGQGLEFLIYFQGNSAPDKSGLPSDRFSAERTGGSVSTLTIQRTQQEDSAVYLCASSLTGQGAAQYFGPGTRLLVL.

This chain connects TRBV10-2 to TRBJ2-7; D remains unclear. Trimming took off 1 base at V and 2 bases at J, with 9 bases between the two ends. The CDR3 extends over 14 amino acids. Germline CDR1 reads WSHSY; CDR2 reads SAAADI. In DNA, the CDR3 is TGCGCCAGCAGTGAGTTCGGTGGGACCTACGAGCAGTACTTC. Its translation is CASSEFGGTYEQYF.

The gene calls are TRBV7-8 and TRBJ1-5; D might be TRBD1 (6 bases). CDR3 size: 12 residues. CDR1 and CDR2 from the germline V gene are SGHVS and FQNEAQ. With 5 bases removed from V and 5 bases from J, the gap between germline ends came to 7 bases. CDR3 amino acids: CASSHRDQPQHF. The CDR3 DNA reads TGTGCCAGCAGCCACAGGGATCAGCCCCAGCATTTT.

The chain recombines TRBV15 with TRBJ1-5; 11 positions match TRBD1. CDR1 is LNHNV and CDR2 is YYDKDF in the germline V gene (reference sequence). The CDR3 extends over 13 amino acids. The V segment lost 7 bases and the J segment 14 bases; nucleotides outside the gene matches: 10. CDR3 protein: CATIGTGGSNEHF. The CDR3 DNA follows: TGTGCCACCATCGGGACAGGGGGGAGCAATGAGCATTTT.

This clonotype was seen at least ten times. The chain has TRBV4-3 and TRBJ1-2, with D unclear. Germline CDR1 is LGHNA and CDR2 is YSLEER. The CDR3 runs to 16 residues. V lost 0 bases to trimming and J lost 5 bases, with 16 bases between them. CDR3 sequence: CASSQDWRPASYGYTF. In nucleotides, the CDR3 is TGCGCCAGCAGCCAAGATTGGAGACCAGCGAGTTATGGCTACACCTTC.

V and J are TRBV5-6 and TRBJ2-7, with D perhaps being TRBD1 or TRBD2 (5 bases each). This CDR3 is built from 17 residues. Germline CDR1 and CDR2: SGHDT and YYEEEE. Trimming shortened V by 2 bases and J by 1 base, and 19 bases separated the two germline ends. The CDR3 sequence is CASSLPIEGTDSYEQYF. The DNA of the CDR3 is TGTGCCAGCAGCTTACCGATAGAGGGGACCGATTCCTACGAGCAGTACTTC.

There are many counts of this clonotype. The chain uses TRBV6-5 and TRBJ2-3; D may match TRBD1 or TRBD2 (5 bases each). This CDR3 comprises 14 residues. Germline V gene data show CDR1 as MNHEY and CDR2 as SVGAGI. Trimming pared 0 bases from V and 7 bases from J, leaving 11 bases between. CDR3 region: CASSYSGDWNTQYF. CDR3 DNA sequence: TGTGCCAGCAGTTACTCGGGGGATTGGAATACGCAGTATTTT.

V usage is TRBV20-1 and J usage is TRBJ2-7; 10 nucleotides agree with TRBD2. The CDR3 contains 14 residues. Germline V gene data show CDR1 as DFQATT and CDR2 as SNEGSKA (reference sequence). In DNA form, the CDR3 reads TGCAGCACTCAACTAGCGGGAAGACCCTACGAGCAGTACTTC. This encodes CSTQLAGRPYEQYF.

The chain uses TRBV19 and TRBJ1-5; no clear D. In germline, CDR1 is LNHDA, CDR2 SQIVND (reference sequence). CDR3 length: 12 amino acids. V was trimmed by 5 bases and J by 3 bases, leaving 5 bases between them. The DNA for the CDR3 is TGTGCCAGTAGTGGGATCAATCAGCCCCAGCATTTT. Its translation is CASSGINQPQHF. The full variable domain, in which reference TRBV19 and TRBJ1-5 provide the parts outside the CDR3, is DGGITQSPKYLFRKEGQNVTLSCEQNLNHDAMYWYRQDPGQGLRLIYYSQIVNDFQKGDIAEGYSVSREKKESFPLTVTSAQKNPTAFYLCASSGINQPQHFGDGTRLSIL.

The chain joins TRBV2 to TRBJ1-2; 7 bases are shared with TRBD1. The CDR3 is 14 amino acids. V shed 7 bases and J 2 bases; nucleotides not matched to a gene: 7. CDR1 and CDR2 (germline): SNHLY, FYNNEI. The CDR3 DNA reads TGTGCCAGCATTCCCGGGACAGTCAACTATGGCTACACCTTC. It codes for CASIPGTVNYGYTF.

This clonotype occurred many times. The genes are TRBV30 and TRBJ1-2; D is unclear. The germline CDR1 and CDR2 sequences are GTSNPN and SVGIG (reference sequence). Trimming removed 2 bases at V and 4 bases at J, with 14 bases between. The CDR3 covers 14 residues. CDR3 sequence (DNA): TGTGCCTGGAGTCCACCGCCAGTTTTCTATGGCTACACCTTC. Translation: CAWSPPPVFYGYTF.

The gene calls are TRBV25-1 and TRBJ1-6, with 8 bases lining up with TRBD1. The CDR3 is 15 residues long. The V segment lost 2 bases and the J segment 10 bases; nucleotides outside the gene matches: 7. Germline V gene data show CDR1 as MGHDK and CDR2 as SYGVNS. The chain's CDR3 is CASSERDRNGSPLHF. CDR3 in DNA: TGTGCCAGCAGTGAACGGGACAGGAATGGGTCACCCCTCCACTTT. The full variable domain, completed using reference TRBV25-1 and TRBJ1-6, is EADIYQTPRYLVIGTGKKITLECSQTMGHDKMYWYQQDPGMELHLIHYSYGVNSTEKGDLSSESTVSRIRTEHFPLTLESARPSHTSQYLCASSERDRNGSPLHFGNGTRLTVT.